This T cell receptor beta chain was identified during a study of blood T cell repertoires in COVID-19. Across the study: Specimens from acute and convalescent COVID-19 originated in the United States, Italy and Spain. From T cells, B-cell-depleted T cells, or PBMCs came the material, which was cDNA or gDNA.

Authors' processing steps: From reference gene primer amplification, estimates of nucleated cell counts were derived. Clones were read by immunoSEQ multiplex PCR, and TCRdb kept only the in-frame ones, dropping some. V, J and clone size were drawn from that table, and D and trimming were deduced from the DNA. The table includes 40,000 to 60,000 clones, under 85% detected once. This CDR3 spans 15 amino acids. Deletions cut 5 bases from V and 1 base from J, with 12 bases between. CDR1 and CDR2 (germline): LNHDA, SQIVND (reference sequence). The receptor was derived from a human donor in a cohort sampled during active COVID-19. The chain carries TRBV19 and TRBJ1-5; maybe TRBD1 (6 bases). The sample was peripheral blood. The CDR3 DNA reads as TGTGCCAGTAGTTCACAGGGAATAAGCAATCAGCCCCAGCATTTT. Amino acid sequence: CASSSQGISNQPQHF.